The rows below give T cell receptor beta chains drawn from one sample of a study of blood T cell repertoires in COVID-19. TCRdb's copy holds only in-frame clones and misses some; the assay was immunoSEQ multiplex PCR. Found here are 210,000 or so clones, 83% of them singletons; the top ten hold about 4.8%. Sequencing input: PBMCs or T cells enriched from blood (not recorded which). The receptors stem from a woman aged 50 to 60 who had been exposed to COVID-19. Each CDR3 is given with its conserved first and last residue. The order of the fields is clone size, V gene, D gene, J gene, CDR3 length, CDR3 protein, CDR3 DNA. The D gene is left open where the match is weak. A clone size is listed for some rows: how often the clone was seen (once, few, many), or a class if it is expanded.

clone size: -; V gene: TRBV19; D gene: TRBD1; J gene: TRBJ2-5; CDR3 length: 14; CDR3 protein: CACSRGQAGETQYF; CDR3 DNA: TGTGCCTGCTCAAGGGGGCAGGCGGGAGAGACCCAGTACTTC
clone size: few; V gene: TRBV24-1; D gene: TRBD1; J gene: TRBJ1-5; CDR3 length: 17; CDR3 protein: CATSDSGTGGYNQPQHF; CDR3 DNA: TGTGCCACCAGCGATTCCGGGACAGGGGGCTACAATCAGCCCCAGCATTTT
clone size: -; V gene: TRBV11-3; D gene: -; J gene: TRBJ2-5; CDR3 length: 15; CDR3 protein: CASSQSGFPQETQYF; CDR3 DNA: TGTGCCAGCAGCCAGAGCGGGTTCCCTCAAGAGACCCAGTACTTC
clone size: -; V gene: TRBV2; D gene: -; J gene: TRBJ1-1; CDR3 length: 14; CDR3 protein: CASSERTANTEAFF; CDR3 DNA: TGTGCCAGCAGTGAAAGGACAGCGAACACTGAAGCTTTCTTT
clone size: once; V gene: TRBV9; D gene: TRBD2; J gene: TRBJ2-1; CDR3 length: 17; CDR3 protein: CASSPGLAGGPYNEQFF; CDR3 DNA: TGTGCCAGCAGCCCTGGCTTAGCGGGGGGGCCGTACAATGAGCAGTTCTTC
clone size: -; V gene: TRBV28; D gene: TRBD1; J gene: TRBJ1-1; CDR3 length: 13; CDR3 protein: CASLTQGPTEAFF; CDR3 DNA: TGTGCCAGCCTTACACAGGGGCCGACTGAAGCTTTCTTT
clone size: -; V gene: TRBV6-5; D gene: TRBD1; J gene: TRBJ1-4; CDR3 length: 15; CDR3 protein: CASRPTGVTNEKLFF; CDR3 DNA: TGTGCCAGCAGGCCGACAGGGGTGACTAATGAAAAACTGTTTTTT
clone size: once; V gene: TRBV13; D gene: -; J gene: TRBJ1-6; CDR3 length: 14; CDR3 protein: CASSLGGVGSPLHF; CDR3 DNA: TGTGCCAGCAGCTTAGGAGGGGTCGGTTCACCCCTCCACTTT
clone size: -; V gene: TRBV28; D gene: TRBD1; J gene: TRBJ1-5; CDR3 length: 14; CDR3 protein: CASMLTGAGQPQHF; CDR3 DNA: TGTGCCAGCATGCTTACAGGGGCCGGACAGCCCCAGCATTTT
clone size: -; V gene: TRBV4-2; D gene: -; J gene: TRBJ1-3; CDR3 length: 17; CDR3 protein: CASSQEGEGPSGNTIYF; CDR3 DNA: TGTGCCAGCAGCCAAGAAGGCGAGGGCCCCTCTGGAAACACCATATATTTT
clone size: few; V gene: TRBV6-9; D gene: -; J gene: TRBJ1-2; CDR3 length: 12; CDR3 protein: CASRQGNNGYTF; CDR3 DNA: TGTGCCAGCAGGCAGGGAAATAATGGCTACACCTTC
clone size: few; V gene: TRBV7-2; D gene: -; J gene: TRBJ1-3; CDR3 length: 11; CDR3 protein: CASSYRDTIYF; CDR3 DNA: TGTGCCAGCAGCTACCGGGACACCATATATTTT
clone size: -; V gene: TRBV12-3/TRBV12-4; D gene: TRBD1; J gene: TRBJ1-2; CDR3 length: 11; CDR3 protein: CASSSTGTVNF; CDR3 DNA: TGTGCCAGCAGTTCTACCGGGACAGTTAACTTC
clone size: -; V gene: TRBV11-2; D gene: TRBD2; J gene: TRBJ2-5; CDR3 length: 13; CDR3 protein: CASSSGGQETQYF; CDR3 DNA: TGTGCCAGCAGCTCGGGGGGTCAAGAGACCCAGTACTTC
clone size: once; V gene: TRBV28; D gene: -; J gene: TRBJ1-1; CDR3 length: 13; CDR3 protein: CASRPTGNTEAFF; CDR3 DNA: TGTGCCAGCAGGCCGACAGGCAACACTGAAGCTTTCTTT
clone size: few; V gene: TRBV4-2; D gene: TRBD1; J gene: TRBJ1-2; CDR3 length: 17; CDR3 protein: CASSQEGIGQGGYGYTF; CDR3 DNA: TGTGCCAGCAGCCAAGAGGGGATCGGACAGGGAGGATATGGCTACACCTTC
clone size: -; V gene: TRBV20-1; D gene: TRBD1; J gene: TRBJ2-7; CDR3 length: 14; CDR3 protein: CSASSGTGGDEQYF; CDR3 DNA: TGCAGTGCTAGTTCTGGGACAGGGGGCGACGAGCAGTACTTC
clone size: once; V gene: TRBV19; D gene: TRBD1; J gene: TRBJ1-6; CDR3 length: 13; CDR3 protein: CASQQGKDSPLHF; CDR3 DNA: TGTGCCAGCCAACAGGGGAAGGATTCACCCCTCCACTTT
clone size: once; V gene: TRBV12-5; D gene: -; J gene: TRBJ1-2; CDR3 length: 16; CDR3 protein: CASGLLRDTSNYGYTF; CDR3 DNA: TGTGCTAGTGGTTTGCTCCGGGACACCTCTAACTATGGCTACACCTTC
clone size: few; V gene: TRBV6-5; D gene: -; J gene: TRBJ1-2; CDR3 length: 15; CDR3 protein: CASSFIQTGKGGYTF; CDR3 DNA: TGTGCCAGCAGTTTCATTCAAACAGGGAAGGGAGGCTACACCTTC
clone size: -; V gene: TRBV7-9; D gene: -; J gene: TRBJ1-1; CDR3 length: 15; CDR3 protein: CASSLSPPLGTEAFF; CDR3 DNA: TGTGCCAGCAGCTTGAGCCCCCCCCTTGGCACTGAAGCTTTCTTT
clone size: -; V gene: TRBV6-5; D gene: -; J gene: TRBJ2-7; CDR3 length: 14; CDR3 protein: CASSYGTSALEQYF; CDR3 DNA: TGTGCCAGCAGTTACGGGACATCGGCCCTCGAGCAGTACTTC
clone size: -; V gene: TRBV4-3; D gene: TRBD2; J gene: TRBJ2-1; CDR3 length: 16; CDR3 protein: CASSQDGTSGGNEQFF; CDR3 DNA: TGCGCCAGCAGCCAAGATGGGACTAGCGGGGGGAATGAGCAGTTCTTC
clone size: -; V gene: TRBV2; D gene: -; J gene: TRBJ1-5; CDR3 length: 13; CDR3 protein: CASSNRGNQPQHF; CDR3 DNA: TGTGCCAGCAGCAATCGGGGCAATCAGCCCCAGCATTTT
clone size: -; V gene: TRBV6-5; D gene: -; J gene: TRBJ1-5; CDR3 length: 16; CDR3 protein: CASSSKRQVGIQPQHF; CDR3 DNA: TGTGCCAGCAGTTCTAAGAGACAGGTGGGAATTCAGCCCCAGCATTTT